Listed here are 14 T cell receptor beta chains from one sample, sequenced in a study of blood T cell repertoires in COVID-19. The table came from immunoSEQ multiplex PCR; TCRdb's copy has only in-frame clones and leaves some out. The repertoire holds around 390,000 clones, with around nine tenths as singletons. The specimen sequenced was PBMCs or T cells enriched from blood (not recorded which). These receptors originate from a woman in her 50s who had recovered from COVID-19.

V usage is TRBV30 and J usage is TRBJ2-2, with 10 bases lining up with TRBD1. The CDR3 is made up of 13 amino acids. Germline assignment: CDR1 GTSNPN and CDR2 SVGIG (reference sequence). V was clipped by 0 bases and J by 13 bases; unmatched bases: 5. The CDR3, as DNA: TGTGCCTGGAGTGTAGGGGGACAGGGGTGGCTGTTTTTT. Translating it yields CAWSVGGQGWLFF.

The rearrangement links TRBV12-3 or TRBV12-4 to TRBJ1-1; D is perhaps TRBD1 (6 bases). This CDR3 comprises 12 residues. V gave up 6 bases and J gave up 7 bases, with 12 bases separating them. DNA of the CDR3: TGTGCCAGCAGCAAGGGACAACGTGAAGCTTTCTTT. This sequence encodes CASSKGQREAFF.

The rearrangement joins TRBV5-1 to TRBJ2-2, with TRBD1 as a possible D gene (6 bases). The germline V gene encodes CDR1 SGHRS and CDR2 YFSETQ. The ends were cut back, 4 bases at V and 0 bases at J, with 10 bases in the middle. CDR3 length equals 15 residues. CDR3 sequence reads: CASSTDRANTGELFF. The CDR3 DNA is TGCGCCAGCAGCACGGACAGAGCGAACACCGGGGAGCTGTTTTTT.

The chain joins TRBV28 to TRBJ1-1; D not certain. CDR1 is MDHEN, CDR2 SYDVKM, per germline. The germline V and J ends were trimmed by 6 bases and 0 bases, with 14 bases remaining between them. The CDR3 has 15 residues. CDR3 coding DNA: TGTGCCAGCAGCCTGTCGGAGGTGATGAACACTGAAGCTTTCTTT. Residues: CASSLSEVMNTEAFF.

This clone is a singleton in its sample. V usage is TRBV6-5 and J usage is TRBJ2-5; possibly TRBD2 for D (5 bases). V was shortened by 4 bases and J by 7 bases, with 10 bases between the two germline ends. CDR3 length equals 12 residues. Germline CDR1 is MNHEY and CDR2 is SVGAGI. In DNA form, the CDR3 reads TGTGCCAGCAGTTCGGGGTCCCGGACCCAGTACTTC. This encodes CASSSGSRTQYF.

V is TRBV6-1 and J is TRBJ1-6; D is perhaps TRBD1 (5 bases). The V end lost 3 bases, the J end lost 9 bases, and 12 bases lay between the germline ends. Germline CDR1 and CDR2: MNHNS and SASEGT. The CDR3 spans 14 residues. The CDR3 loop is CASSERDLGSPLHF. As DNA, the CDR3 is TGTGCCAGCAGTGAGCGGGACTTGGGTTCACCCCTCCACTTT.

The rearrangement joins TRBV29-1 to TRBJ1-1; the match to TRBD1 covers 7 bases. The CDR3 totals 12 residues. V shed 6 bases, J shed 5 bases, and the junction held 6 bases outside the gene matches. Germline CDR1 is SQVTM and CDR2 is ANQGSEA. CDR3 residues: CSVKDRATEAFF. DNA for the CDR3: TGCAGCGTGAAAGACAGGGCAACTGAAGCTTTCTTT.

The chain is built from TRBV5-1 and TRBJ2-2; 11 bases are a match to TRBD2. The CDR3 runs 17 residues. In germline, CDR1 is SGHRS, CDR2 YFSETQ. Losses at the gene ends were 0 bases for V and 1 base for J; bases not matched to a gene: 2. CDR3 sequence (DNA): TGCGCCAGCAGCTTGGCTACTAGCGGGGGGAACACCGGGGAGCTGTTTTTT. This sequence encodes CASSLATSGGNTGELFF.

The chain uses TRBV18 and TRBJ1-4; D might be TRBD1 (5 bases). The CDR3 totals 16 residues. Germline V gene data show CDR1 as KGHSH and CDR2 as LQKENI. With 3 bases removed from V and 3 bases from J, the gap between germline ends came to 14 bases. The CDR3 nucleotides read TGTGCCAGCTCACCCCCCATTACAGGACCTAATGAAAAACTGTTTTTT. Its protein product is CASSPPITGPNEKLFF.

The chain recombines TRBV5-1 with TRBJ1-4, with a weak D call TRBD1 (6 bases). Trimming left V 3 bases short and J 3 bases short, with 15 bases between. The CDR3 sequence is 16 residues long. In germline, CDR1 is SGHRS, CDR2 YFSETQ. The CDR3 loop reads CASSSETGLANEKLFF. In nucleotides, the CDR3 is TGCGCCAGCAGCTCAGAAACAGGGTTAGCTAATGAAAAACTGTTTTTT.

The chain couples TRBV24-1 to TRBJ2-2; D is uncertain. CDR3 length: 14 residues. Trimming removed 5 bases from V and 4 bases from J, with 10 bases in between. Germline V gene lookup returns CDR1 KGHDR and CDR2 SFDVKD. CDR3: CATSAHGFTGELFF. CDR3 coding DNA: TGTGCCACCAGTGCGCACGGGTTCACCGGGGAGCTGTTTTTT.

The CDR3 DNA reads TGTGCCAGCAGCAAATGGACAGGCAATCAGCCCCAGCATTTT. It yields the protein CASSKWTGNQPQHF. J is TRBJ1-5 and V is TRBV27; maybe TRBD1 (6 bases). Trimming cost V 6 bases and J 2 bases, with 11 bases left between them. The CDR3 is 14 residues long. Germline CDR1 MNHEY, CDR2 SMNVEV (reference sequence).

The genes are TRBV9 and TRBJ1-1, with 7 bases fitting TRBD1. The germline V gene has CDR1 SGDLS and CDR2 YYNGEE. The V segment lost 3 bases and the J segment 8 bases; nucleotides outside the gene matches: 7. This CDR3 spans 13 amino acids. The CDR3 DNA is TGTGCCAGCAGCGCAGGGACAGCGTTCGAAGCTTTCTTT. Protein: CASSAGTAFEAFF.

The J gene is TRBJ1-5, the V gene TRBV7-9; 7 bases map to TRBD1. The germline V gene encodes CDR1 SEHNR and CDR2 FQNEAQ (reference sequence). V trimming: 4 bases; J trimming: 8 bases; junction bases outside the gene matches: 2. This CDR3 has 12 residues. The CDR3 reads CASSSDREPQHF. CDR3 nucleotide sequence: TGTGCCAGCAGCTCCGACAGGGAGCCCCAGCATTTT.